The entry below gives a single T cell receptor (beta chain) sequence along with its context. Antigen specificity is unknown. The sample belongs to a study of shared clonotypes between healthy human individuals. Study findings and constraints: Sampling was confined to blood; repertoires within tissues likely differ.

Assay: immunoSEQ multiplex PCR; the TCRdb copy retains only in-frame clones and omits some. Of over a million clones listed, roughly 74% are singletons. Germline CDR1 LNHDA, CDR2 SQIVND (reference sequence). The junction had 5 bases not matched to a gene; V was cut back by 3 bases and J by 9 bases. The CDR3 totals 13 residues. This TCR derives from a man between 18 and 29 years old in good health. Some clones in this sample may be carry-over from other donors' samples. The rearrangement links TRBV19 to TRBJ2-1, with 7 bases lining up with TRBD2. The sample consisted of memory CD4+ T cells from PBMCs. Stated subset: CD45RA-negative fraction. In DNA form, the CDR3 reads TGTGCCAGTAGTATTGGGAGGGCGGGTGAGCAGTTCTTC. It is translated as CASSIGRAGEQFF.